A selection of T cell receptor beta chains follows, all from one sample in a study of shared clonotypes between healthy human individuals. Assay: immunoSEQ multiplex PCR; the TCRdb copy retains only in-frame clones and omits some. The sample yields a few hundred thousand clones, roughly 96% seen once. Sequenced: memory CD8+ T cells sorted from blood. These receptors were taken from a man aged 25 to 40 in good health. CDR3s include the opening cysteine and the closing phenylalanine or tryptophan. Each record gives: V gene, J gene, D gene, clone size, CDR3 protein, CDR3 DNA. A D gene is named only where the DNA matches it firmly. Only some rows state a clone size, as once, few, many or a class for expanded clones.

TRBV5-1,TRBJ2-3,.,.,CASSLSGSTDTQYF,TGCGCCAGCAGCTTGAGCGGGAGCACAGATACGCAGTATTTT
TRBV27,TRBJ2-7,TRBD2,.,CATRTSGIYEQYF,TGTGCCACCCGGACTAGCGGGATCTACGAGCAGTACTTC
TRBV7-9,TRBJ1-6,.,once,CASRNGGVLNSPLHF,TGTGCCAGCAGAAACGGGGGGGTTCTTAATTCACCCCTCCACTTT
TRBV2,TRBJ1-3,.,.,CASSIQGNTGNTIYF,TGTGCCAGCAGTATTCAGGGAAATACTGGAAACACCATATATTTT
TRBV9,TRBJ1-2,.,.,CASSVSQVNGYTF,TGTGCCAGCAGCGTGAGCCAGGTCAATGGCTACACCTTC
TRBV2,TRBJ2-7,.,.,CASRLRSGSSYEQYF,TGTGCCAGCAGGTTGAGGAGTGGCAGCTCCTACGAGCAGTACTTC
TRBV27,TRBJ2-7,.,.,CASSLKGSTYEQYF,TGTGCCAGCAGTTTAAAAGGGTCAACCTACGAGCAGTACTTC
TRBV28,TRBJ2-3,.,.,CASGEHADTQYF,TGTGCCAGCGGAGAACACGCGGATACGCAGTATTTT
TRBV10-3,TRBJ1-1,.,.,CAIMGSGRGLNTEAFF,TGTGCCATCATGGGGAGCGGGCGGGGGTTGAACACTGAAGCTTTCTTT
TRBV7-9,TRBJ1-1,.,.,CASSLVAGYTEAFF,TGTGCCAGCAGCTTAGTAGCAGGGTACACTGAAGCTTTCTTT
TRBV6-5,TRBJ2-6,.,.,CASSYMAGANVLTF,TGTGCCAGCAGTTACATGGCTGGGGCCAACGTCCTGACTTTC
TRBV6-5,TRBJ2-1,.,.,CASRLRSYNEQFF,TGTGCCAGCAGACTTAGGTCCTACAATGAGCAGTTCTTC
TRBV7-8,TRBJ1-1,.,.,CASSLEVRRAEAFF,TGTGCCAGCAGCTTAGAAGTCCGACGGGCAGAAGCTTTCTTT
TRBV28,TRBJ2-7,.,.,CASSLGPGWVWEQYF,TGTGCCAGCAGTTTAGGTCCCGGTTGGGTGTGGGAGCAGTACTTC
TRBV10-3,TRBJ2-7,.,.,CAISEARPYEQYF,TGTGCCATCAGTGAAGCCCGTCCCTACGAGCAGTACTTC
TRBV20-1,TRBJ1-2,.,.,CSAREEGGYTF,TGCAGTGCTAGAGAAGAGGGTGGCTACACCTTC
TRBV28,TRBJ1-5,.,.,CATKNGGVNQPQHF,TGTGCCACCAAAAATGGAGGGGTCAATCAGCCCCAGCATTTT
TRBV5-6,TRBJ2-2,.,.,CASSLVYKTNTGELFF,TGTGCCAGCAGCTTGGTCTACAAAACGAACACCGGGGAGCTGTTTTTT
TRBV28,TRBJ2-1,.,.,CASSGSLVSSYNEQFF,TGTGCCAGCAGTGGGAGCCTGGTGAGCTCCTACAATGAGCAGTTCTTC
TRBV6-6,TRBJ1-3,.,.,CASSYGNTIYF,TGTGCCAGCAGTTACGGAAACACCATATATTTT
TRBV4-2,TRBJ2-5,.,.,CASSQVLGETQYF,TGTGCCAGCAGCCAAGTACTGGGGGAGACCCAGTACTTC
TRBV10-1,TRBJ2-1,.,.,CASSESVYNEQFF,TGCGCCAGCAGTGAGTCCGTCTACAATGAGCAGTTCTTC
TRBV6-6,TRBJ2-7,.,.,CASTGTSDEQYF,TGTGCCAGCACCGGGACATCGGACGAGCAGTACTTC
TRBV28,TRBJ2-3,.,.,CASSFPQRVGTDTQYF,TGTGCCAGCAGTTTCCCCCAGCGGGTGGGCACAGATACGCAGTATTTT
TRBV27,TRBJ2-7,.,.,CASSSRGGYEQYF,TGTGCCAGCAGTAGTAGGGGGGGCTACGAGCAGTACTTC
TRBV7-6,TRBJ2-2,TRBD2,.,CASSFGGTSANTGELFF,TGTGCCAGCAGCTTTGGGGGGACTAGCGCGAACACCGGGGAGCTGTTTTTT
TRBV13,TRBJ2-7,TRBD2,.,CASSPGTSGDEQYF,TGTGCCAGCTCACCCGGGACTAGCGGGGACGAGCAGTACTTC
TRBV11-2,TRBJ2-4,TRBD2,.,CASSESSWGGGTKNIQYF,TGTGCCAGCAGCGAATCTTCCTGGGGCGGGGGAACCAAAAACATTCAGTACTTC
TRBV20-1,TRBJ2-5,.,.,CSATSFETQYF,TGCAGTGCTACCTCCTTCGAGACCCAGTACTTC
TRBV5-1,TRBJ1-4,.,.,CASSLGGTLRNEKLFF,TGCGCCAGCAGCTTGGGGGGGACTCTTCGGAATGAAAAACTGTTTTTT
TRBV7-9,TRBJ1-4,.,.,CASSLNEEKLFF,TGTGCCAGCAGCTTGAACGAGGAAAAACTGTTTTTT
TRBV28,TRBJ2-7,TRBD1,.,CATRQGNFNEQYF,TGTGCCACCCGACAGGGTAATTTCAACGAGCAGTACTTC
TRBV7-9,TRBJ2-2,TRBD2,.,CASSLLGGRTGELFF,TGTGCCAGCAGCTTATTGGGCGGGAGAACCGGGGAGCTGTTTTTT
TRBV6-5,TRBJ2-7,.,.,CASSFRGMGEQYF,TGTGCCAGCAGCTTCCGAGGGATGGGAGAGCAGTACTTC
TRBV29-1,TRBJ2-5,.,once,CSVMGPEETQYF,TGCAGCGTGATGGGGCCAGAAGAGACCCAGTACTTC
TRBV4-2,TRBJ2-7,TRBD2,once,CASSQDLAGSYEQYF,TGTGCCAGCAGCCAAGATCTAGCGGGGTCCTACGAGCAGTACTTC
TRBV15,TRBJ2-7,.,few,CATRRPNLRGAGSYEQYF,TGTGCCACCAGGCGACCCAACCTACGGGGTGCGGGGTCCTACGAGCAGTACTTC
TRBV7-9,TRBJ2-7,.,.,CASSWRGGSSYEQYF,TGTGCCAGCAGCTGGCGTGGAGGGAGCTCCTACGAGCAGTACTTC
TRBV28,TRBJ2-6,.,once,CASSIPMTGSGANVLTF,TGTGCCAGCAGCATACCAATGACAGGTTCTGGGGCCAACGTCCTGACTTTC
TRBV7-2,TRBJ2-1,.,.,CASSLRVTGNEQFF,TGTGCCAGCAGCTTGCGAGTTACGGGTAATGAGCAGTTCTTC
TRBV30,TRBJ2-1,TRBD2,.,CAWSSLAVYNEQFF,TGTGCCTGGAGTTCTCTAGCGGTGTACAATGAGCAGTTCTTC
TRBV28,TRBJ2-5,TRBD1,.,CASSRDRGLGTQYF,TGTGCCAGCAGCCGCGACAGGGGGCTTGGGACCCAGTACTTC
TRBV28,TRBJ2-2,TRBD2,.,CASTAGTSGRSGELFF,TGTGCCAGCACCGCGGGGACTAGCGGGAGATCCGGGGAGCTGTTTTTT
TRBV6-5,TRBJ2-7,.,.,CASSSPGAHYEQYF,TGTGCCAGCAGTTCCCCGGGAGCACACTACGAGCAGTACTTC
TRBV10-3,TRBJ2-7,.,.,CAISTTAYEQYF,TGTGCCATCAGTACGACTGCCTACGAGCAGTACTTC
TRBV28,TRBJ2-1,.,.,CASSIQGYNEQFF,TGTGCCAGCAGTATTCAGGGGTACAATGAGCAGTTCTTC